The rows below give T cell receptor beta chains drawn from one sample of a study of blood T cell repertoires in COVID-19. Libraries were prepared by immunoSEQ multiplex PCR; TCRdb keeps only in-frame clonotypes and omits some of them. The repertoire holds 90,000 to 100,000 clones, with 70% to 85% as singletons. Material for sequencing was peripheral blood. All receptors derive from a man in his sixties or seventies with acute or convalescent COVID-19. CDR3s include the opening cysteine and the closing phenylalanine or tryptophan. The D gene is left open where the match is weak. Some rows have no size entry. The others give once, few or many, or a class for an expanded clone.

D gene	V gene	J gene	clone size	CDR3 DNA	CDR3 protein
TRBD2	TRBV4-1	TRBJ2-3	-	TGCGCCAGCAGCCAAATCGGGAATAGCGGGGGGGCCATGGATACGCAGTATTTT	CASSQIGNSGGAMDTQYF
TRBD1	TRBV6-2/TRBV6-3	TRBJ2-3	once	TGTGCCAGCAGTTACTCAGCCCGGGACAGGAGCACAGATACGCAGTATTTT	CASSYSARDRSTDTQYF
TRBD1	TRBV6-5	TRBJ1-1	-	TGTGCCAGCAGGGACAGGGTGAACACTGAAGCTTTCTTT	CASRDRVNTEAFF
-	TRBV29-1	TRBJ1-3	-	TGCAGCGTTGAAGATTGGGGGGAGCGAGAATACTCTGGAAACACCATATATTTT	CSVEDWGEREYSGNTIYF
TRBD1	TRBV14	TRBJ2-5	-	TGTGCCAGCAGCCAAGATCGGACAGGCCGGGCAGCCCAAGAGACCCAGTACTTC	CASSQDRTGRAAQETQYF
TRBD1	TRBV11-1	TRBJ2-2	-	TGTGCCAGCAGCTATGACAGGGCCAACACCGGGGAGCTGTTTTTT	CASSYDRANTGELFF
-	TRBV5-1	TRBJ2-3	-	TGCGCCAGCAGCTTGGAATTGTATCTTCTAGGAGATACGCAGTATTTT	CASSLELYLLGDTQYF
-	TRBV5-1	TRBJ1-2	-	TGCGCCAGCAGCCCCGAGAATGTCGTTCGCTATGGCTACACCTTC	CASSPENVVRYGYTF
-	TRBV11-2	TRBJ2-7	-	TGTGCCAGCAGCTTACCGACAGGACCCTACGAGCAGTACTTC	CASSLPTGPYEQYF
-	TRBV2	TRBJ1-5	-	TGTGCCAGCAAAGGTTCAGGGTTGTTTCAGCCCCAGCATTTT	CASKGSGLFQPQHF
TRBD1	TRBV19	TRBJ1-2	-	TGTGCCAGTAGTGTTTCCGGGACAGGGGGCTACGGCTACACCTTC	CASSVSGTGGYGYTF
-	TRBV6-5	TRBJ1-1	-	TGTGCCAGCAGTTACTCGCAAAGGGGTGAGACTGAAGCTTTCTTT	CASSYSQRGETEAFF
-	TRBV5-1	TRBJ2-5	-	TGCGCCAGCAGCCTCGACAGAGAAGAGACCCAGTACTTC	CASSLDREETQYF
-	TRBV6-5	TRBJ2-5	-	TGTGCCAGCAGTTATTGGAGTAGCGGCCAAGAGACCCAGTACTTC	CASSYWSSGQETQYF
TRBD1	TRBV6-5	TRBJ1-6	-	TGTGCCAGCACCGGGGAAGGGGGCATCCGCTCACCCCTCCACTTT	CASTGEGGIRSPLHF
-	TRBV5-1	TRBJ1-4	-	TGCGCCAGCAGCTACGTAGCGGGAGATAATGAAAAACTGTTTTTT	CASSYVAGDNEKLFF
-	TRBV5-1	TRBJ2-3	-	TGCGCCAGCAGCTACGGACAGGGAGGGGGCCTAGATACGCAGTATTTT	CASSYGQGGGLDTQYF
-	TRBV27	TRBJ1-5	-	TGTGCCAGCAGTTTGTGGGCCGCCAATCCCCAGCCCCAGCATTTT	CASSLWAANPQPQHF
-	TRBV20-1	TRBJ2-7	-	TGCAGTGCTAGAGCTCAGAACGAGCAGTACTTC	CSARAQNEQYF
-	TRBV7-9	TRBJ2-2	-	TGTGCCAGCAGCTTAGGGACTAAGGAGGCCGGGGAGCTGTTTTTT	CASSLGTKEAGELFF
TRBD2	TRBV7-6	TRBJ2-7	-	TGTGCCAGCAGCTTAGCTGGGGCGGGGGGTTACGAGCAGTACTTC	CASSLAGAGGYEQYF
-	TRBV5-4	TRBJ2-7	-	TGTGCCAGCAGCCCCGGTATGGGCCCCTACGAGCAGTACTTC	CASSPGMGPYEQYF
-	TRBV20-1	TRBJ1-1	-	TGCAGTGCTAGTGCCGGGAACACTGAAGCTTTCTTT	CSASAGNTEAFF
-	TRBV7-9	TRBJ1-6	-	TGTGCCAGCAGCTTAAGGGGATTCGAGTCACCCCTCCACTTT	CASSLRGFESPLHF
-	TRBV4-1	TRBJ2-5	-	TGCGCCAGCAGCCAAGGAGACAACCCCGGAGAGACCCAGTACTTC	CASSQGDNPGETQYF
-	TRBV6-5	TRBJ1-1	medium-sized	TGTGCCAGCCCAGGGAACACTGAAGCTTTCTTT	CASPGNTEAFF
-	TRBV7-9	TRBJ1-2	few	TGTGCCAGCAGCTTACTCAACCAGGGCTTGTCCTATGGCTACACCTTC	CASSLLNQGLSYGYTF
-	TRBV2	TRBJ1-6	-	TGTGCCAGCCAAGAGGCCCTTACTTATAATTCACCCCTCCACTTT	CASQEALTYNSPLHF
-	TRBV7-3	TRBJ1-6	-	TGTGCCAGCAGCTCCCCCCGTCCCAATTCACCCCTCCACTTT	CASSSPRPNSPLHF
-	TRBV5-1	TRBJ2-1	-	TGCGCCAGCACCCCCAGCCGGGGAGACTCCTACAATGAGCAGTTCTTC	CASTPSRGDSYNEQFF
-	TRBV29-1	TRBJ1-6	once	TGCAGCGTTGGCGACAGAAATTCACCCCTCCACTTT	CSVGDRNSPLHF